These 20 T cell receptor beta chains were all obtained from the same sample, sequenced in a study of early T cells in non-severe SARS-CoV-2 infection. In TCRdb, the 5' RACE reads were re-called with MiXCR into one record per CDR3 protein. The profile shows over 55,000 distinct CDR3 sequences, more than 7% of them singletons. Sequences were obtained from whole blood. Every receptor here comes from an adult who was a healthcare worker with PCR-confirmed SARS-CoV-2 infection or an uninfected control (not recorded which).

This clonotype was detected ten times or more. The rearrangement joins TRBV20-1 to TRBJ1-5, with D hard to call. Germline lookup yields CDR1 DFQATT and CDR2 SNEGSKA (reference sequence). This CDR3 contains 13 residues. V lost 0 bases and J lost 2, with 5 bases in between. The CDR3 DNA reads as TGCAGTGCTAGAGAGGACGGCAATCAGCCCCAGCATTTT. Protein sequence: CSAREDGNQPQHF.

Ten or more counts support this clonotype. The CDR3 nucleotides are TGTGCCACCAGTCAGGGTAACAAAAACATTCAGTACTTC. This encodes CATSQGNKNIQYF. The chain links TRBV24-1 to TRBJ2-4; tentatively, D is TRBD1 (5 bases). Per the germline V gene, CDR1 is KGHDR and CDR2 is SFDVKD. The CDR3 runs 13 residues. V lost 6 bases and J lost 3, with 8 bases in between.

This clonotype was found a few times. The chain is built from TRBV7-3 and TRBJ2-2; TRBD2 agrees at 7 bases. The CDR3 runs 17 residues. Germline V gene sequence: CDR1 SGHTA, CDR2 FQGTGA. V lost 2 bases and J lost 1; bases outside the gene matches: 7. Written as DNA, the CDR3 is TGTGCCAGCAGCTTACATCCCCCTAGCGGGAACACCGGGGAGCTGTTTTTT. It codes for CASSLHPPSGNTGELFF. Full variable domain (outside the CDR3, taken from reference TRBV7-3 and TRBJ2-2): GAGVSQTPSNKVTEKGKYVELRCDPISGHTALYWYRQSLGQGPEFLIYFQGTGAADDSGLPNDRFFAVRPEGSVSTLKIQRTERGDSAVYLCASSLHPPSGNTGELFFGEGSRLTVL.

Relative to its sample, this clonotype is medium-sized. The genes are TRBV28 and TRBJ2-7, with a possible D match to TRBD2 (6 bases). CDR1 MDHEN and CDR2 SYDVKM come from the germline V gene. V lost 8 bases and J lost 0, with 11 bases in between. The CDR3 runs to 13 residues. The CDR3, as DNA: TGTGCCAGCGGGACTCTCGACTCCTACGAGCAGTACTTC. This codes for CASGTLDSYEQYF.

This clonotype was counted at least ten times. This CDR3 is CASSPRRNYEQYF. The CDR3 DNA follows: TGTGCCAGCAGCCCTCGCCGTAACTACGAGCAGTACTTC. The chain couples TRBV7-2 to TRBJ2-7; D ambiguous. Trimming pared 5 bases from V and 3 bases from J, leaving 11 bases between. This CDR3 spans 13 amino acids. The germline V gene has CDR1 SGHTA and CDR2 FQGNSA.

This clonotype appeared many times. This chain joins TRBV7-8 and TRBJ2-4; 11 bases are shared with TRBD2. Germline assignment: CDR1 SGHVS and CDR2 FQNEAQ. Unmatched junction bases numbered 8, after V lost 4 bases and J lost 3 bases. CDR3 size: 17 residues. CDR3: CASSWGASGRFKNIQYF. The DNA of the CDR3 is TGTGCCAGCAGCTGGGGGGCTAGCGGGAGGTTCAAAAACATTCAGTACTTC.

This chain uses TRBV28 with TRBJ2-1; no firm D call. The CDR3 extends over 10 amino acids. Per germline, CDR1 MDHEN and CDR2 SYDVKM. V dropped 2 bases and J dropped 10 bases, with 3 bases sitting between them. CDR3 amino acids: CASSLGEQFF. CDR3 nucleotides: TGTGCCAGCAGTTTAGGGGAGCAGTTCTTC.

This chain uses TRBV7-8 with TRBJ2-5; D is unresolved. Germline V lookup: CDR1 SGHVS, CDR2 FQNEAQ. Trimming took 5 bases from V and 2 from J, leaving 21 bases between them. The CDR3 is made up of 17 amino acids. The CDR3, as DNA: TGTGCCAGCAGCCCTAGTTGGGGTAGGGAAGGTCAAGAGACCCAGTACTTC. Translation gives CASSPSWGREGQETQYF.

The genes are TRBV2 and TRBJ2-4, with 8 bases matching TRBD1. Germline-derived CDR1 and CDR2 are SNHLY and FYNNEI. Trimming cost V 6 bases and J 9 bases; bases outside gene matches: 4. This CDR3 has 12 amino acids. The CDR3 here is CASSPGQGIQYF. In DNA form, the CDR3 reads TGTGCCAGCAGCCCCGGACAGGGCATTCAGTACTTC.

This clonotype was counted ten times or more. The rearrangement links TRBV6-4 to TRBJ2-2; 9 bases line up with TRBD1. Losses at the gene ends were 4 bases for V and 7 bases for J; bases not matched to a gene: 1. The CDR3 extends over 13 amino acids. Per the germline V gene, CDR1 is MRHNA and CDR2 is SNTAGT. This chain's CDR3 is CASSGQGVGELFF. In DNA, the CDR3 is TGTGCCAGCAGTGGACAGGGGGTCGGGGAGCTGTTTTTT.

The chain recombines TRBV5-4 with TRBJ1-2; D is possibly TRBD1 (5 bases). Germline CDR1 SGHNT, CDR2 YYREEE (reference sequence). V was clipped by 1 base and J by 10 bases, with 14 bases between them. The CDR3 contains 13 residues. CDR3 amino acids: CASSLRQTPDYTF. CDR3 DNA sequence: TGTGCCAGCAGCTTGAGACAGACCCCGGACTACACCTTC.

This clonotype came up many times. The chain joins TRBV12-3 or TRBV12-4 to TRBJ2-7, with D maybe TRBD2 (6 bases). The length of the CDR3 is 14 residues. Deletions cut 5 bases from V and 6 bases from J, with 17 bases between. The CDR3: CASSPGLGGFEQYF. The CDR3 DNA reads TGTGCCAGCAGTCCTGGCCTTGGGGGGTTCGAGCAGTACTTC.

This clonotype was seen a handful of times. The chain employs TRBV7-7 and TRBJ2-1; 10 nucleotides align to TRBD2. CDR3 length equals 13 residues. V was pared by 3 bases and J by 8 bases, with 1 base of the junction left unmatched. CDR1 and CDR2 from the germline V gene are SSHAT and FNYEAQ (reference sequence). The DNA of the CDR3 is TGTGCCAGCAGCTTGGGACTAGCGCATGAGCAGTTCTTC. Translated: CASSLGLAHEQFF.

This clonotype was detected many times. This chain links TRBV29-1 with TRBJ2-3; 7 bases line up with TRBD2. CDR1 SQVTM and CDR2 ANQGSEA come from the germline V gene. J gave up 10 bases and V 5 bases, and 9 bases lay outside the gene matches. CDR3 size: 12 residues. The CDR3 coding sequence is TGCAGCGTTTTAAGCGGACGGGAGGCGCAGTATTTT. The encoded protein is CSVLSGREAQYF.

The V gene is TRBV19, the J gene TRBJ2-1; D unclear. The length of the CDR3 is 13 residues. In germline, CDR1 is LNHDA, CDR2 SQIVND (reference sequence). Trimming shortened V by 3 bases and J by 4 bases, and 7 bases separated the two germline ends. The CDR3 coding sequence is TGTGCCAGTAGTATCCTTATATACAATGAGCAGTTCTTC. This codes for CASSILIYNEQFF.

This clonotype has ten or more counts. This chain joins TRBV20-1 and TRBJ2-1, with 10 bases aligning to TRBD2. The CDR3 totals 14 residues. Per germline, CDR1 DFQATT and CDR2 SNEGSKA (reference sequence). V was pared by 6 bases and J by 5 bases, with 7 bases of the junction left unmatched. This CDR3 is CSAEVAGGNNEQFF. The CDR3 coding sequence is TGCAGTGCGGAAGTAGCGGGAGGAAACAATGAGCAGTTCTTC.

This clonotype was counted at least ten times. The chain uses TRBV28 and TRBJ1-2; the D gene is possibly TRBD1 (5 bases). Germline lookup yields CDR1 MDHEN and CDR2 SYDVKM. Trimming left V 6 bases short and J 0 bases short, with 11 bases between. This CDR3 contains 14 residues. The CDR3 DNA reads TGTGCCAGCAGAAAAGGAGGGGCTAACTATGGCTACACCTTC. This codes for CASRKGGANYGYTF.

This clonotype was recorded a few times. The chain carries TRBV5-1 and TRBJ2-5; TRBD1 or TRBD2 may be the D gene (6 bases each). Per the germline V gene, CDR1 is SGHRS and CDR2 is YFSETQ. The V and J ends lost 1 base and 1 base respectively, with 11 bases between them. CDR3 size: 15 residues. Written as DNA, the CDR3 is TGCGCCAGCAGCTTGACAGGGACTCTCCAAGAGACCCAGTACTTC. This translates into CASSLTGTLQETQYF.

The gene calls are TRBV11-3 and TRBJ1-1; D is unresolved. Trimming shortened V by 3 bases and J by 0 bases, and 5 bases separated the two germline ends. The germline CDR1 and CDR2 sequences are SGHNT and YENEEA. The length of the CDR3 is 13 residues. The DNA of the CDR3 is TGTGCCAGCAGCTTGACGATGAACACTGAAGCTTTCTTT. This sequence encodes CASSLTMNTEAFF.

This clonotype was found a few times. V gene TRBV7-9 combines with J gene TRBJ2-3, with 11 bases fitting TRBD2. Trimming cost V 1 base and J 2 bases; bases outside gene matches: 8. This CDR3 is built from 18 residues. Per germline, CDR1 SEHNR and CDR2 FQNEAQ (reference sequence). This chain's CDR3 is CASSLVGLAGGSTDTQYF. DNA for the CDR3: TGTGCCAGCAGCTTAGTTGGCCTAGCGGGAGGCTCCACAGATACGCAGTATTTT.